The 22 T cell receptor beta chains below were found in one sample sequenced in a study of T cell repertoires in cytomegalovirus infection. No antigen has been assigned to these receptors. From the reads, TCRdb called clonotypes with MiXCR, one entry per CDR3 protein. The table lists a few hundred thousand distinct CDR3 sequences, under 45% of them singletons. The sample was cultured PBMCs, taken from culture after CMV antigen stimulation. Receptor source: a human donor in good health (CMV status not recorded). Some clones in this sample may be carry-over from other donors' samples.

This clonotype was seen a few times. The chain combines TRBV23-1 with TRBJ2-1; no reliable D call. TRBV23-1 carries the ORF label, with uncertain function. This CDR3 contains 18 residues. The germline V and J ends were trimmed by 0 bases and 0 bases, with 15 bases remaining between them. Here the CDR3 reads CASSQSLPGAGSYNEQFF. CDR3 coding DNA: TGCGCCAGCAGTCAATCGTTGCCAGGAGCAGGCTCCTACAATGAGCAGTTCTTC.

The V call is TRBV7-6, the J call TRBJ2-3; D is uncertain. CDR1 and CDR2 from the germline V gene are SGHVS and FNYEAQ. The V and J ends lost 4 bases and 5 bases respectively, with 7 bases between them. This CDR3 is built from 12 residues. The CDR3 DNA follows: TGTGCCAGCAGCTACGACGGAGATACGCAGTATTTT. Amino acids: CASSYDGDTQYF.

The V call is TRBV20-1, the J call TRBJ2-3; unclear D gene. This CDR3 comprises 12 residues. CDR1 is DFQATT and CDR2 is SNEGSKA in the germline V gene (reference sequence). V lost 6 bases, J lost 0 bases, and 7 bases lay in between. The CDR3 region is CSASLSTDTQYF. The CDR3, as DNA: TGCAGTGCCAGCCTTAGCACAGATACGCAGTATTTT.

The chain joins TRBV6-8 to TRBJ2-4, with TRBD2 matching 10 bases. The CDR3 runs to 22 residues. Losses at the gene ends were 7 bases for V and 3 bases for J; bases not matched to a gene: 27. From germline, CDR1 is MNHGY and CDR2 SAAAGT. CDR3 sequence: CASTIYSGGDRATSGVKNIQYF. CDR3 nucleotide sequence: TGTGCCAGCACCATCTACAGCGGGGGGGACAGAGCAACTAGCGGGGTCAAAAACATTCAGTACTTC.

This clonotype has only a few counts. The chain combines TRBV12-3 or TRBV12-4 with TRBJ2-1, with 10 nucleotides matching TRBD2. After removal of 6 bases from V and 8 bases from J, the junction contained 7 bases not matched to a gene. The CDR3 sequence is 14 residues long. CDR3 coding DNA: TGTGCCAGCAGGTCTAGCGGGAGTGTAGATGAGCAGTTCTTC. This sequence encodes CASRSSGSVDEQFF.

This chain links TRBV27 with TRBJ2-3; 10 bases line up with TRBD2. The CDR3 is 18 residues long. Trimming removed 2 bases from V and 0 bases from J; junction bases left unmatched: 8. Germline V CDR1 and CDR2: MNHEY, SMNVEV (reference sequence). The CDR3 protein is CASSLADSGGPSTDTQYF. The CDR3 coding sequence is TGTGCCAGCAGTTTAGCGGATAGCGGGGGGCCTAGCACAGATACGCAGTATTTT.

The chain joins TRBV19 to TRBJ2-5; 11 bases match TRBD2. The CDR3 is 15 amino acids. Trimming removed 5 bases from V and 11 bases from J; junction bases left unmatched: 13. From germline, CDR1 is LNHDA and CDR2 SQIVND (reference sequence). CDR3 bases: TGTGCCAGTAGTTTACGGACTAGCGGGTCCTTACCTCAGTACTTC. It codes for CASSLRTSGSLPQYF.

The chain carries TRBV27 and TRBJ1-1, with D unresolved. This CDR3 is 15 amino acids long. V was pared by 4 bases and J by 0 bases, with 12 bases between. Germline V gives CDR1 MNHEY, CDR2 SMNVEV (reference sequence). This CDR3 is CASSSLKALNTEAFF. DNA for the CDR3: TGTGCCAGCAGTTCCCTAAAGGCCCTGAACACTGAAGCTTTCTTT.

CDR3 DNA: TGCAGTGCAAGGGAATCAACTAATGAAAAACTGTTTTTT. Residues: CSARESTNEKLFF. This chain uses TRBV20-1 with TRBJ1-4; no reliable D call. The CDR3 sequence is 13 residues long. Trimming pared 6 bases from V and 0 bases from J, leaving 8 bases between. Germline-derived CDR1 and CDR2 are DFQATT and SNEGSKA (reference sequence).

The chain recombines TRBV10-3 with TRBJ2-2; a weak D match, TRBD2 (6 bases). This CDR3 comprises 14 residues. In germline, CDR1 is ENHRY, CDR2 SYGVKD. Deletions cut 7 bases from V and 7 bases from J, with 16 bases between. The CDR3 sequence: CAIKTRDLYGELFF. The CDR3 DNA follows: TGTGCCATCAAAACCCGGGACTTGTACGGGGAGCTGTTTTTT.

The chain's CDR3 is CASSSGTGGVETQYF. CDR3 in DNA: TGTGCCAGCAGCTCCGGGACAGGGGGCGTGGAGACCCAGTACTTC. This sequence joins TRBV11-3 and TRBJ2-5; the match to TRBD1 covers 12 bases. CDR3 length: 15 amino acids. Looked up from germline, CDR1 is SGHNT and CDR2 is YENEEA. The trim removed 4 bases at V and 5 bases at J, leaving 5 bases unmatched.

This sequence joins TRBV7-2 and TRBJ2-3; TRBD1 matches at 8 bases. The CDR3 runs to 16 residues. Germline V gives CDR1 SGHTA, CDR2 FQGNSA. J gave up 1 base and V 5 bases, and 8 bases lay outside the gene matches. The CDR3 region has the DNA TGTGCCAGCAGCCGATCCCTGGGACAGGGCACAGATACGCAGTATTTT. It specifies CASSRSLGQGTDTQYF.

J is TRBJ2-7 and V is TRBV14, with D unclear. The CDR3 has 11 amino acids. Between the trimmed V and J ends, which lost 0 bases and 5 bases, there was a span of 2 bases. Germline CDR1 is SGHDN and CDR2 is FVKESK. CDR3 sequence (DNA): TGTGCCAGCAGCCAAGAAAACGAGCAGTACTTC. Protein: CASSQENEQYF.

The genes are TRBV29-1 and TRBJ2-3; 7 nucleotides align to TRBD2. This CDR3 is 14 amino acids long. The trim removed 7 bases at V and 6 bases at J, leaving 13 bases unmatched. Germline V gene lookup returns CDR1 SQVTM and CDR2 ANQGSEA. The CDR3 sequence is CSGEQRDLGDTQYF. In DNA, the CDR3 is TGCAGCGGGGAGCAGCGGGACCTTGGGGATACGCAGTATTTT.

The V and J genes are TRBV2 and TRBJ2-1, with 9 bases matching TRBD1. The CDR3 is 15 amino acids. J gave up 5 bases and V 6 bases, and 8 bases lay outside the gene matches. Per the germline V gene, CDR1 is SNHLY and CDR2 is FYNNEI. The CDR3 coding sequence is TGTGCCAGCAGCCGATACGGGACAGGGAACAATGAGCAGTTCTTC. It translates to CASSRYGTGNNEQFF. Complete variable domain (other parts from reference TRBV2 and TRBJ2-1): EPEVTQTPSHQVTQMGQEVILRCVPISNHLYFYWYRQILGQKVEFLVSFYNNEISEKSEIFDDQFSVERPDGSNFTLKIRSTKLEDSAMYFCASSRYGTGNNEQFFGPGTRLTVL.

This chain connects TRBV7-2 to TRBJ2-4; 11 nucleotides agree with TRBD2. Losses at the gene ends were 5 bases for V and 0 bases for J; bases not matched to a gene: 6. Per germline, CDR1 SGHTA and CDR2 FQGNSA. The CDR3 has 17 residues. CDR3 in DNA: TGTGCCAGCAGCCGCCCGGGACTAGCGGTAGCCAAAAACATTCAGTACTTC. Its protein product is CASSRPGLAVAKNIQYF.

This rearrangement joins TRBV29-1 to TRBJ1-5, with 7 bases aligning to TRBD1. The J segment lost 0 bases and the V segment lost 4 bases, leaving 6 bases of the junction unmatched. This CDR3 region has 15 residues. Germline V gene lookup returns CDR1 SQVTM and CDR2 ANQGSEA. CDR3 amino acids: CSVVTGTSSNQPQHF. The CDR3 region has the DNA TGCAGCGTTGTGACAGGGACGAGTAGCAATCAGCCCCAGCATTTT.

This clonotype was observed many times. V usage is TRBV7-2 and J usage is TRBJ1-2; D unresolved. Trimming left V 2 bases short and J 5 bases short, with 12 bases between. Germline V gene lookup returns CDR1 SGHTA and CDR2 FQGNSA. This CDR3 spans 14 amino acids. CDR3 bases: TGTGCCAGCAGCTTAAGCCACACTATTTATGGCTACACCTTC. It is translated as CASSLSHTIYGYTF.

This chain joins TRBV6-6 and TRBJ1-3; weak D call: TRBD1 (5 bases). Trimming left V 2 bases short and J 3 bases short, with 11 bases between. The germline CDR1 and CDR2 sequences are MNHNY and SVGAGI (reference sequence). The CDR3 totals 15 residues. CDR3 protein: CASSYGGEGGNTIYF. DNA of the CDR3: TGTGCCAGCAGTTACGGGGGGGAAGGTGGAAACACCATATATTTT.

The chain couples TRBV29-1 to TRBJ2-3; weak D call: TRBD2 (6 bases). Germline CDR1 is SQVTM and CDR2 is ANQGSEA. Trimming cost V 7 bases and J 4 bases, with 6 bases left between them. The CDR3 length is 10 residues. CDR3 in amino acids: CSGEADTQYF. As DNA, the CDR3 is TGCAGCGGGGAGGCAGATACGCAGTATTTT.

The chain carries TRBV28 and TRBJ1-5, with a possible D match to TRBD1 (5 bases). The CDR3 is made up of 15 amino acids. Trimming pared 7 bases from V and 0 bases from J, leaving 13 bases between. Germline CDR1 is MDHEN and CDR2 is SYDVKM. The CDR3, as DNA: TGTGCCAGCACCGCCGACAGACATAGCAATCAGCCCCAGCATTTT. Translating it yields CASTADRHSNQPQHF. The variable domain in full, completed from reference TRBV28 and TRBJ1-5, reads DVKVTQSSRYLVKRTGEKVFLECVQDMDHENMFWYRQDPGLGLRLIYFSYDVKMKEKGDIPEGYSVSREKKERFSLILESASTNQTSMYLCASTADRHSNQPQHFGDGTRLSIL.

The chain joins TRBV20-1 to TRBJ1-2; unclear D gene. Trimming pared 6 bases from V and 8 bases from J, leaving 22 bases between. This CDR3 is 14 amino acids long. Germline V gene data show CDR1 as DFQATT and CDR2 as SNEGSKA (reference sequence). CDR3 sequence: CSATPWGTGGGYTF. CDR3 DNA: TGCAGTGCCACTCCCTGGGGAACCGGAGGCGGCTACACCTTC.